This T cell receptor (beta chain) was recovered during a study of post-analysis software for immune sequencing data. Points on this clonotype: A read error may produce the germline difference seen at one junction end.

The authors incorporated unique molecular identifiers into the TCR beta cDNA libraries. TCRdb fed the PCR reads into MiXCR, producing one record per CDR3 protein. The sample lists 150,000 to 200,000 distinct CDR3 sequences, about 36% occurring once. This CDR3 has 14 amino acids. The V gene's germline CDR1 is ENHRY and CDR2 SYGVKD. This sequence was found in a girl between 10 and 17 years old with multiple sclerosis. Sequenced material: blood, taken after autologous hematopoietic stem cell transplantation. This rearrangement joins TRBV10-3 to TRBJ2-7; the match to TRBD2 covers 7 bases. CDR3 region: CAINEGLSGFEQYF. The CDR3 bases are TGTGCCATCAATGAGGGGCTTAGCGGGTTCGAGCAGTACTTC.